Sequencing of this T cell receptor beta chain was carried out in a study of cytomegalovirus exposure and HLA in healthy donors. Comment on this clone: What it binds is unknown.

60 Vbeta and 13 Jbeta primers were used in PCR. Sequenced by immunoSEQ multiplex PCR; TCRdb stores in-frame clones only, minus some. The data show about 150,000 clones, with 79% seen just once and approximately 6% held by the top ten. Germline CDR1 reads SGHTA; CDR2 reads FQGNSA. V dropped 4 bases and J dropped 7; count of bases not matched to a gene: 13. The CDR3 extends over 16 amino acids. Study-level results: Analyzed later, most CMV-associated TCR beta chains appeared HLA-restricted. In vitro testing confirmed a few CMV-associated chains as specific for CMV antigens. Most subjects had HLA-A and HLA-B alleles reportedly predicted accurately by TCR beta sequences.

This chain joins TRBV7-2 and TRBJ2-1, with TRBD2 matching 7 bases. The origin of this receptor is a man in his fifties in good health and CMV-seropositive. Sequencing input: PBMCs. CDR3: CASSSQGGSIWNEQFF. The CDR3 DNA reads TGTGCCAGCAGCTCTCAGGGCGGGAGTATATGGAATGAGCAGTTCTTC.